A selection of T cell receptor beta chains follows, all from one sample in a study of cytomegalovirus exposure and HLA in healthy donors. The assay was immunoSEQ multiplex PCR, and TCRdb's table has in-frame clones only and misses some. In the table there are around 92,000 clones, more than 60% of which are singletons. Specimen: PBMCs. The receptors shown here come from a man in his 60s in good health and CMV-seropositive. CDR3s include the opening cysteine and the closing phenylalanine or tryptophan. Fields, in order: J gene, clone size, D gene, V gene, CDR3 DNA, CDR3 protein. D genes are given only for firm matches. Size values are once, few and many counts, or a class for expanded clones, and some rows have none.

TRBJ2-5 NA TRBD2 TRBV2 TGTGCCAGCAGCGGATCCGCGGGGGGAAAACAAGAGACCCAGTACTTC CASSGSAGGKQETQYF
TRBJ2-7 NA NA TRBV19 TGTGCCAGTAGTCAGGGACACGCCTACGAGCAGTACTTC CASSQGHAYEQYF
TRBJ2-5 NA TRBD1 TRBV6-5 TGTGCCAGCAGTACAGGGGGAGAGACCCAGTACTTC CASSTGGETQYF
TRBJ2-7 NA NA TRBV7-3 TGTGCCAGCAGCGTTCTCCAGGGGCTTGTGCCCGTGCATCCTGACTACGAGCAGTACTTC CASSVLQGLVPVHPDYEQYF
TRBJ1-5 NA NA TRBV2 TGTGCCAGCAGTGGGCGAGGGAATCAGCCCCAGCATTTT CASSGRGNQPQHF
TRBJ1-2 NA NA TRBV7-9 TGTGCCAGCAGCTTAAGGGGAGGGGACAACTATGGCTACACCTTC CASSLRGGDNYGYTF
TRBJ2-1 NA TRBD2 TRBV27 TGTGCCAGCAGTTTACTATTAGCGGGGGGGACCTACAATGAGCAGTTCTTC CASSLLLAGGTYNEQFF
TRBJ2-3 NA NA TRBV7-8 TGTGCCAGCAGCTCAACAGGGTTATCCACAGATACGCAGTATTTT CASSSTGLSTDTQYF
TRBJ1-2 NA NA TRBV6-6 TGTGCCATAGAGGGTTCCTATGGCTACACCTTC CAIEGSYGYTF
TRBJ2-7 few NA TRBV6-5 TGTGCCAGCAGTCAGGGGGGATCCTCCTACGAGCAGTACTTC CASSQGGSSYEQYF
TRBJ1-1 NA NA TRBV6-6 TGTGCCAGCAGGGGAGGAGGGAACACTGAAGCTTTCTTT CASRGGGNTEAFF
TRBJ2-3 NA TRBD1 TRBV5-1 TGCGCCAGCAGCTTGGGACAGGGGGCCGGTGATACGCAGTATTTT CASSLGQGAGDTQYF
TRBJ2-7 NA TRBD1 TRBV6-6 TGTGCCAGCAGTTACTCGAAACAGGGGGCCGAGCAGTACTTC CASSYSKQGAEQYF
TRBJ2-3 NA TRBD2 TRBV7-6 TGTGCCAGCAGCTTGGGCAGCGGGGGGGCCTCAGATACGCAGTATTTT CASSLGSGGASDTQYF
TRBJ1-1 few TRBD1 TRBV6-5 TGTGCCAGCAGACCGACAGGGAACATGAACACTGAAGCTTTCTTT CASRPTGNMNTEAFF
TRBJ2-7 NA NA TRBV5-6 TGTGCCAGCAGCTTGAGGGTCGGCCGCCGGGGGTCCTACGAGCAGTACTTC CASSLRVGRRGSYEQYF
TRBJ1-1 few NA TRBV6-5 TGTGCCAGCAGTTCAGTAAACACTGAAGCTTTCTTT CASSSVNTEAFF
TRBJ1-2 few TRBD1 TRBV5-6 TGTGCCAGCAGCTCAGGACAGGGGGCGCGAGGCTATGGCTACACCTTC CASSSGQGARGYGYTF
TRBJ2-5 NA TRBD2 TRBV7-2 TGTGCCAGCAGCTTGACTAGCGGGGGAAAGACCCAGTACTTC CASSLTSGGKTQYF
TRBJ1-1 NA NA TRBV18 TGTGCCAGCTCACCAGAGACAGTGAACACTGAAGCTTTCTTT CASSPETVNTEAFF
TRBJ2-1 once TRBD1 TRBV9 TGTGCCAGCAGCGTTACGGGACAGCGGAATGAGCAGTTCTTC CASSVTGQRNEQFF
TRBJ1-6 NA NA TRBV19 TGTGCCAGTAGTATCCAGGGGACTAGAAATTCACCCCTCCACTTT CASSIQGTRNSPLHF
TRBJ2-7 NA TRBD2 TRBV4-2 TGTGCCAGCAGCCAATGGGGGGAGGGCTACGAGCAGTACTTC CASSQWGEGYEQYF
TRBJ2-3 NA NA TRBV29-1 TGCAGCGTAGTTACCCCCGCACAAACCACAGATACGCAGTATTTT CSVVTPAQTTDTQYF
TRBJ2-1 NA NA TRBV5-4 TGTGCCAGCAGCTTGGTTGGAGGGGACAATGAGCAGTTCTTC CASSLVGGDNEQFF
TRBJ2-6 NA NA TRBV19 TGTGCCAGTCAACAGACAGCGTCTGGGGCCAACGTCCTGACTTTC CASQQTASGANVLTF
TRBJ1-3 NA NA TRBV4-3 TGCGCCAGCAGCCAAGAGGCATTCTCTGGAAACACCATATATTTT CASSQEAFSGNTIYF
TRBJ1-6 NA TRBD1 TRBV30 TGTGCCTGGAGTGGACAGGGAAATTCACCCCTCCACTTT CAWSGQGNSPLHF
TRBJ2-2 NA NA TRBV9 TGTGCCAGCAGCGTGGGAGTAGCCGACGGGGAGCTGTTTTTT CASSVGVADGELFF
TRBJ2-7 NA TRBD1 TRBV2 TGTGCCAGCAGTGAAGCCGGGACAGGTTACGAGCAGTACTTC CASSEAGTGYEQYF
TRBJ2-7 NA TRBD1 TRBV5-1 TGCGCCAGCAGCTACGGGACAGGGGGCGAGTTGCAGTACTTC CASSYGTGGELQYF
TRBJ2-1 NA NA TRBV27 TGTGCCAGCAGCCCCTTCGGGGCCTACAATGAGCAGTTCTTC CASSPFGAYNEQFF
TRBJ1-1 NA NA TRBV5-1 TGCGCCAGCAGCTTGGGAGGTGGGACTGAAGCTTTCTTT CASSLGGGTEAFF
TRBJ2-2 NA TRBD2 TRBV7-8 TGTGCCAGCAGCCCCGCTAGCGGGGGGCTTTACACCGGGGAGCTGTTTTTT CASSPASGGLYTGELFF
TRBJ1-5 once NA TRBV30 TGTGCCTGGTGCAGGGGTAGCAATCAGCCCCAGCATTTT CAWCRGSNQPQHF
TRBJ1-1 NA NA TRBV19 TGTGCCAGTACCGACATAAAAAACACTGAAGCTTTCTTT CASTDIKNTEAFF
TRBJ1-2 few NA TRBV11-2 TGTGCCAGCAGTAAGGTCGCAGGGGTTAACTATGGCTACACCTTC CASSKVAGVNYGYTF
TRBJ2-7 NA NA TRBV4-1 TGCGCCAGCAGAATTACTCAGGGGAGTTACGAGCAGTACTTC CASRITQGSYEQYF
TRBJ2-1 NA TRBD1 TRBV7-2 TGTGCCAGCAGCCTCACAGGGGTTCAGGAGCAGTTCTTC CASSLTGVQEQFF
TRBJ1-4 few NA TRBV2 TGTGCCAGCAGGCGGAACGGAGTTAATGAAAAACTGTTTTTT CASRRNGVNEKLFF
TRBJ2-7 NA TRBD2 TRBV5-5 TGTGCCAGCAGCTCCCCAATACTAGCGGGGGGGCCGGGTGAGCAGTACTTC CASSSPILAGGPGEQYF